This entry lists 4 T cell receptor beta chains sequenced from one sample in a study of shared clonotypes between healthy human individuals. Clones were read by immunoSEQ multiplex PCR, and TCRdb kept only the in-frame ones, dropping some. The sample holds more than 1 million clones, 78% seen once. Material: memory CD4+ T cells from PBMCs. Documented subset: CD45RA-negative fraction. The receptors shown here come from a man younger than 30 in good health. Some clones in this sample may be carry-over from other donors' samples.

The rearrangement uses TRBV6-1 and TRBJ2-7, with 9 bases fitting TRBD1. This CDR3 is built from 14 residues. V trimming: 9 bases; J trimming: 2 bases; junction bases outside the gene matches: 8. Germline lookup yields CDR1 MNHNS and CDR2 SASEGT. CDR3: CASKVDRGTYEQYF. In nucleotides, the CDR3 is TGTGCCAGTAAAGTAGACAGGGGGACCTACGAGCAGTACTTC.

The gene calls are TRBV28 and TRBJ2-7, with a possible D match to TRBD2 (6 bases). Trimming removed 3 bases at V and 2 bases at J, with 11 bases between. The CDR3 runs to 14 residues. Germline V gives CDR1 MDHEN, CDR2 SYDVKM. In nucleotides, the CDR3 is TGTGCCAGCAGTTTGGCCGGGGGAGCCTACGAGCAGTACTTC. Translation: CASSLAGGAYEQYF. Full variable domain (remainder filled in from reference TRBV28 and TRBJ2-7): DVKVTQSSRYLVKRTGEKVFLECVQDMDHENMFWYRQDPGLGLRLIYFSYDVKMKEKGDIPEGYSVSREKKERFSLILESASTNQTSMYLCASSLAGGAYEQYFGPGTRLTVT.

This clone occurred once. The rearrangement links TRBV7-2 to TRBJ2-3; D uncertain. Germline loops: CDR1 SGHTA, CDR2 FQGNSA. CDR3 length: 17 amino acids. V lost 7 bases and J 4 bases, leaving 24 bases between the germline ends. The CDR3 is CASIPLGWHRGADTQYF. CDR3 bases: TGTGCCAGCATCCCCCTGGGCTGGCATAGAGGAGCAGATACGCAGTATTTT.

J is TRBJ2-5 and V is TRBV4-3, with D perhaps being TRBD1 or TRBD2 (6 bases each). The CDR3 consists of 16 residues. V lost 0 bases, J lost 4 bases, and 15 bases lay in between. CDR1 is LGHNA, CDR2 YSLEER, per germline. The CDR3 is CASSQEAGRGVETQYF. In DNA, the CDR3 is TGCGCCAGCAGCCAAGAGGCGGGTAGGGGGGTAGAGACCCAGTACTTC.